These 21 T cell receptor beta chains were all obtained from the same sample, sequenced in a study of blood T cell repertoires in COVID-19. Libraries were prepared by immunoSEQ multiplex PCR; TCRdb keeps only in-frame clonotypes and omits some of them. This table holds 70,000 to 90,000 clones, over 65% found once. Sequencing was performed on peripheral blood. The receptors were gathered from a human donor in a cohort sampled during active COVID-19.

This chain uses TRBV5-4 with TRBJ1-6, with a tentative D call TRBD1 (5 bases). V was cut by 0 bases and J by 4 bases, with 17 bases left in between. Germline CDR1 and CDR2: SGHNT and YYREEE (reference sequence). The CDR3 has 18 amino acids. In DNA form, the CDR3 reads TGTGCCAGCAGCTTGGGGGGCCTCTCGACCATATATAATTCACCCCTCCACTTT. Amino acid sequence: CASSLGGLSTIYNSPLHF.

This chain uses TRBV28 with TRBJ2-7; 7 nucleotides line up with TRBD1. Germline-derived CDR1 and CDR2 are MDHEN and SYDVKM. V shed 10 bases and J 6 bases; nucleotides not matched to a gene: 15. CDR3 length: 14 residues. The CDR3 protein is CATRLTGEVSEQYF. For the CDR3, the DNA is TGTGCCACCAGACTTACAGGGGAAGTGAGCGAGCAGTACTTC. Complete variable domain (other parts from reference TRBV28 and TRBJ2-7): DVKVTQSSRYLVKRTGEKVFLECVQDMDHENMFWYRQDPGLGLRLIYFSYDVKMKEKGDIPEGYSVSREKKERFSLILESASTNQTSMYLCATRLTGEVSEQYFGPGTRLTVT.

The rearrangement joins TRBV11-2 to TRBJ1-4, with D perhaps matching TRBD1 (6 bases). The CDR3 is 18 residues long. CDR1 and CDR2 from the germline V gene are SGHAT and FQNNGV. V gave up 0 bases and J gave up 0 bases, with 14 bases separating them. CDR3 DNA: TGTGCCAGCAGCTTAGATGGGGGCAACCTCGCAACTAATGAAAAACTGTTTTTT. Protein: CASSLDGGNLATNEKLFF.

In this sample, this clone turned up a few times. Written as DNA, the CDR3 is TGTGCCAGCAGCCCACAGGGGGCTGACACTGAAGCTTTCTTT. Amino acid sequence: CASSPQGADTEAFF. The chain is built from TRBV2 and TRBJ1-1; TRBD1 matches at 9 bases. This CDR3 region has 14 residues. V was clipped by 6 bases and J by 3 bases; unmatched bases: 5. The V gene's germline CDR1 is SNHLY and CDR2 FYNNEI.

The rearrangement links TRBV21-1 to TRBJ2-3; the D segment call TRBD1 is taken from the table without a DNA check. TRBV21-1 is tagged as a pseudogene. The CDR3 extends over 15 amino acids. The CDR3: CASSKRGPLADTQYF. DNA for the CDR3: TGTGCCAGCAGCAAAAGGGGCCCTTTGGCAGATACGCAGTATTTT.

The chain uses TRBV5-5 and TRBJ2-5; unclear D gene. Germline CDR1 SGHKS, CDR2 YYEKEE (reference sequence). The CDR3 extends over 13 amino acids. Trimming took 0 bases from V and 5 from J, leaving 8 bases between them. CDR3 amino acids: CASSLGALETQYF. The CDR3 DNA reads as TGTGCCAGCAGCTTGGGAGCGTTGGAGACCCAGTACTTC.

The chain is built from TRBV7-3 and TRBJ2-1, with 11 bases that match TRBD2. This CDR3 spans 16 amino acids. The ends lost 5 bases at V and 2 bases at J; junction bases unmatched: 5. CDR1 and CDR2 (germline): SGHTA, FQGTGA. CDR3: CASSPRLAGTYNEQFF. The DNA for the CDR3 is TGTGCCAGCAGCCCGCGACTAGCGGGGACCTACAATGAGCAGTTCTTC.

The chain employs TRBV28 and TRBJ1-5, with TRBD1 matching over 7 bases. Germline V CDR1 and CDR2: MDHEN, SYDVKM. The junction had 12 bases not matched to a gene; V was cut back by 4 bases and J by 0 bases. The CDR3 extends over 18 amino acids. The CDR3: CASSSVRTGGRSNQPQHF. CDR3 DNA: TGTGCCAGCAGTTCGGTTCGGACAGGCGGGCGTAGCAATCAGCCCCAGCATTTT.

The CDR3 bases are TGTGCCAGCAGTGATCAGGGGAACACTGAAGCTTTCTTT. Protein product: CASSDQGNTEAFF. This chain connects TRBV2 to TRBJ1-1, with D tentatively TRBD1 (5 bases). This CDR3 region has 13 residues. The germline V gene encodes CDR1 SNHLY and CDR2 FYNNEI. Trimming shortened V by 3 bases and J by 1 base, and 6 bases separated the two germline ends.

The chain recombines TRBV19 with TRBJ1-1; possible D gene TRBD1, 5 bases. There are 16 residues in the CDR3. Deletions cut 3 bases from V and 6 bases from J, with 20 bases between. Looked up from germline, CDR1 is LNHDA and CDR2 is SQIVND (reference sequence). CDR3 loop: CASSMERPPEGAEAFF. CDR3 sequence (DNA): TGTGCCAGTAGTATGGAGAGACCCCCGGAAGGGGCTGAAGCTTTCTTT. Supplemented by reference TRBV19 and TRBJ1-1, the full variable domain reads DGGITQSPKYLFRKEGQNVTLSCEQNLNHDAMYWYRQDPGQGLRLIYYSQIVNDFQKGDIAEGYSVSREKKESFPLTVTSAQKNPTAFYLCASSMERPPEGAEAFFGQGTRLTVV.

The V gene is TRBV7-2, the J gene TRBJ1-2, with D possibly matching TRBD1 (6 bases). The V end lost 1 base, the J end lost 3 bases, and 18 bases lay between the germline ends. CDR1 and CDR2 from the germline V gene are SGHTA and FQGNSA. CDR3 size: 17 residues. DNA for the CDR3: TGTGCCAGCAGCTTAGGGGACAAACCCTCATCTCACTATGGCTACACCTTC. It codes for CASSLGDKPSSHYGYTF.

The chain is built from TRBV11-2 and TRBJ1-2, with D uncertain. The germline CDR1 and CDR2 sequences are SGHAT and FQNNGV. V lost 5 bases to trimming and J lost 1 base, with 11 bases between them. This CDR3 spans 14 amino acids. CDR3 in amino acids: CASSPPGINYGYTF. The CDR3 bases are TGTGCCAGCAGCCCTCCGGGGATTAACTATGGCTACACCTTC.

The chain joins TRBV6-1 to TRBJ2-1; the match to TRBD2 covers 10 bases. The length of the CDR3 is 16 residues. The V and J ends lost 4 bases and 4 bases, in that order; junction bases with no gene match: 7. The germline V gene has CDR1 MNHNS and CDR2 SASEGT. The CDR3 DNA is TGTGCCAGCAGTGGTCTTGGGACTAGCGTTTACAATGAGCAGTTCTTC. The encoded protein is CASSGLGTSVYNEQFF.

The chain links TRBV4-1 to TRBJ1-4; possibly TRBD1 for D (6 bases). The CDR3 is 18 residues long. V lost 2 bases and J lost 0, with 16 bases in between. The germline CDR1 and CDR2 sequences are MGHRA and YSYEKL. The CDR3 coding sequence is TGCGCCAGCAGCCAACGGGGGGGCCTGGATGCAACTAATGAAAAACTGTTTTTT. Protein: CASSQRGGLDATNEKLFF.

The CDR3 loop reads CASSVLAGGEFF. CDR3 bases: TGTGCCAGCAGTGTTCTAGCGGGAGGAGAGTTCTTC. The chain uses TRBV2 and TRBJ2-1, with 11 bases matching TRBD2. CDR3 length equals 12 residues. The V and J ends lost 4 bases and 14 bases, in that order; junction bases with no gene match: 4. Germline-derived CDR1 and CDR2 are SNHLY and FYNNEI.

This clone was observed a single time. This CDR3 is CASSLELGTYNEQFF. The CDR3 DNA is TGTGCCAGCAGCTTGGAATTGGGCACCTACAATGAGCAGTTCTTC. This chain joins TRBV5-4 and TRBJ2-1; D is uncertain. The germline gives CDR1 SGHNT, CDR2 YYREEE (reference sequence). V was cut by 0 bases and J by 2 bases, with 9 bases left in between. CDR3 length equals 15 residues.

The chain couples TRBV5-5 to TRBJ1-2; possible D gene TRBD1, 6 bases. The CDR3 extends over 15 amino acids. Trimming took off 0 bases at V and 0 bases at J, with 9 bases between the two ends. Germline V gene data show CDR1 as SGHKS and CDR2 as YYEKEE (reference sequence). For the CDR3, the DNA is TGTGCCAGCAGCTTGGGGGGACACACTAACTATGGCTACACCTTC. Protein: CASSLGGHTNYGYTF.

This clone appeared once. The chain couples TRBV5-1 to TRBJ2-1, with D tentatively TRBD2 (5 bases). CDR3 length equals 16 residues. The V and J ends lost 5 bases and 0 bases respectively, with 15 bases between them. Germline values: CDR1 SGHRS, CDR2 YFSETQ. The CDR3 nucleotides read TGCGCCAGCAGAGAGGGCAGTCCGAGCTCCTACAATGAGCAGTTCTTC. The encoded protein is CASREGSPSSYNEQFF.

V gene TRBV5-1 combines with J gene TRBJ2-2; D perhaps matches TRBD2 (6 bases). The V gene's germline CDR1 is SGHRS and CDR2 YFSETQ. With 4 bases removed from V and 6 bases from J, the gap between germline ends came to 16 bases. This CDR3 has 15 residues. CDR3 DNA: TGCGCCAGCAGCCCCGTGGTGTCGGGAGCCGGGGAGCTGTTTTTT. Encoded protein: CASSPVVSGAGELFF. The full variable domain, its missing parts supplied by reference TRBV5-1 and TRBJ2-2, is KAGVTQTPRYLIKTRGQQVTLSCSPISGHRSVSWYQQTPGQGLQFLFEYFSETQRNKGNFPGRFSGRQFSNSRSEMNVSTLELGDSALYLCASSPVVSGAGELFFGEGSRLTVL.

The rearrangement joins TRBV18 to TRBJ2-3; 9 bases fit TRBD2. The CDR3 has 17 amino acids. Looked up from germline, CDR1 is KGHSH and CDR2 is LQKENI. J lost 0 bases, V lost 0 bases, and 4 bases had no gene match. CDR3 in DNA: TGTGCCAGCTCACCACCAGCAGCGGGAGGTAGCACAGATACGCAGTATTTT. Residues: CASSPPAAGGSTDTQYF.

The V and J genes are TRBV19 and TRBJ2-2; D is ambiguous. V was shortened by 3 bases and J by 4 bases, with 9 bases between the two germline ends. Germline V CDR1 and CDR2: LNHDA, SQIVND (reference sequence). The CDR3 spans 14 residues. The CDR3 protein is CASSIGRPTGELFF. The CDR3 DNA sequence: TGTGCCAGTAGTATTGGCAGGCCCACCGGGGAGCTGTTTTTT. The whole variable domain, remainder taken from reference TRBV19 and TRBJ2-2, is DGGITQSPKYLFRKEGQNVTLSCEQNLNHDAMYWYRQDPGQGLRLIYYSQIVNDFQKGDIAEGYSVSREKKESFPLTVTSAQKNPTAFYLCASSIGRPTGELFFGEGSRLTVL.